This TCR beta chain derives from a study of identical twins. TCRdb ran MiXCR on the 5' RACE reads and lists one entry per CDR3 protein. This sample has 540,000 or so distinct CDR3 sequences, with 20% to 25% found just once. The V and J ends lost 4 bases and 6 bases, in that order; junction bases with no gene match: 13. The CDR3 is 17 amino acids. In germline, CDR1 is SNHLY, CDR2 FYNNEI. Only a few counts were recorded for this clonotype. These data are also associated with another study on yellow fever vaccine responses in identical twins.

The sequence was obtained from a woman under 30 in good health. This chain uses TRBV2 with TRBJ2-1; 9 bases are a match to TRBD2. The sequenced sample was CD4+ T cells sorted from blood. The CDR3 here is CASSAGHGGRALNEQFF. Here the CDR3 DNA reads TGTGCCAGCAGTGCTGGTCATGGCGGGAGGGCCCTCAATGAGCAGTTCTTC.